The source of this T cell receptor (beta chain) is a study of cytomegalovirus exposure and HLA in healthy donors. CDR3 length equals 15 residues. Germline CDR1 and CDR2: SEHNR and FQNEAQ (reference sequence). V was pared by 5 bases and J by 2 bases, with 5 bases of the junction left unmatched. Study-wide points: Exclusion as indistinguishable affected some V segments, including TRBV6-2 and TRBV6-3. When a later analysis compared HLA-associated TCR beta chains with equally common others, the HLA-associated chains turned out to be more clonally expanded and to have lower generation probabilities.

Regarding this clone: Its antigen is currently unknown.

The study ran its PCR with 60 Vbeta and 13 Jbeta primers. Authors' analysis steps: In a later analysis, the count reached some 88 million unique TCR beta chains, with 10 million to 11 million shared. The table came from immunoSEQ multiplex PCR; TCRdb's copy has only in-frame clones and leaves some out. V, J and clone size are taken as reported in that table, and D and trimming were inferred from the DNA itself. The sample includes 35,000 to 45,000 clones, 50% of them seen just once. The sequence came from a human donor in good health. The chain links TRBV7-9 to TRBJ2-5; 10 positions agree with TRBD1. The specimen was PBMCs. The CDR3 nucleotides are TGTGCCAGCAGCCCGGGACAGGGGCAGCAAGAGACCCAGTACTTC. Translation gives CASSPGQGQQETQYF.